This TCR beta chain emerged from a study of OX40 agonist ivuxolimab in advanced cancers. For the study at large: Subjects had a mean age of roughly 60 years, with a range of roughly 20 to 79; 82.7% were male. Approximately 41% of patients had received prior checkpoint inhibitor therapy. In three patients, partial responses were observed, one with hepatocellular carcinoma and two with cutaneous melanoma.

This table comes from immunoSEQ multiplex PCR, and its TCRdb copy is limited to in-frame clones, with some not included. The table lists roughly 73,000 clones, 84% of them singletons. V shed 1 base, J shed 4 bases, and the junction held 2 bases outside the gene matches. Germline lookup yields CDR1 SGHRS and CDR2 YFSETQ. CDR3 length: 14 amino acids. General study results and limits: The study observed clonal expansion of CD4+ and CD8+ blood T cells by week 6 at 0.1 to 3.0 mg/kg.

Concerning this clone: The antigen is unknown.

The specimen comprised CD4+ or CD8+ T cells sorted from blood, sampled in a trial of the OX40 agonist ivuxolimab. This clonotype was obtained from an adult with an advanced solid tumor such as melanoma, head and neck, liver or kidney cancer. The rearrangement joins TRBV5-1 to TRBJ2-5, with 9 bases lining up with TRBD1. The CDR3 loop is CASSLRTGAETQYF. The CDR3 nucleotides are TGCGCCAGCAGCTTGCGGACAGGGGCAGAGACCCAGTACTTC.